These 16 T cell receptor beta chains were sequenced from one sample in a study of chemoradiotherapy in HPV16-positive cancers. Produced via immunoSEQ multiplex PCR; TCRdb's table is partial and in-frame only. The sample has just under 40,000 clones, approximately 73% seen once; the top ten hold roughly 5%. Sample: blood, taken from a patient who underwent chemoradiotherapy. The receptors originated from a human donor with HPV-associated anogenital cancer.

J is TRBJ1-6 and V is TRBV2; D is unclear. V shed 6 bases and J shed 7 bases, with 13 bases lying between them. The CDR3 totals 14 residues. Germline CDR1 reads SNHLY; CDR2 reads FYNNEI. The CDR3 loop is CASRETFSNSPLHF. In DNA, the CDR3 is TGTGCCAGCAGAGAGACATTCTCCAATTCACCCCTCCACTTT.

The chain is built from TRBV19 and TRBJ1-5; TRBD1 agrees at 10 bases. The J segment lost 6 bases and the V segment lost 7 bases, leaving 6 bases of the junction unmatched. The CDR3 consists of 14 residues. The V gene's germline CDR1 is LNHDA and CDR2 SQIVND (reference sequence). This chain's CDR3 is CASNDRGQSQPQHF. For the CDR3, the DNA is TGTGCCAGTAATGACAGGGGGCAAAGTCAGCCCCAGCATTTT.

The V gene is TRBV7-8, the J gene TRBJ2-7, with D perhaps TRBD1 (6 bases). Germline CDR1 and CDR2: SGHVS and FQNEAQ. V was shortened by 8 bases and J by 2 bases, with 13 bases between the two germline ends. The CDR3 totals 13 residues. The CDR3 protein is CASGGTFAYEQYF. The CDR3 DNA is TGTGCCAGCGGTGGGACATTCGCCTACGAGCAGTACTTC.

This chain uses TRBV7-9 with TRBJ2-4, with a tentative D call TRBD1 (5 bases). CDR3 size: 14 residues. V lost 1 base and J lost 9, with 13 bases in between. Germline loops: CDR1 SEHNR, CDR2 FQNEAQ (reference sequence). CDR3 DNA sequence: TGTGCCAGCAGCTTAGAGGCAGGGAACTCCATTCAGTACTTC. Translated: CASSLEAGNSIQYF.

The V call is TRBV5-5, the J call TRBJ1-5, with D hard to call. The CDR3 loop spans 16 amino acids. Germline-derived CDR1 and CDR2 are SGHKS and YYEKEE (reference sequence). The ends were cut back, 4 bases at V and 0 bases at J, with 14 bases in the middle. The CDR3, as DNA: TGTGCCAGCAGCATTCAGGATTGGTATAGCAATCAGCCCCAGCATTTT. It codes for CASSIQDWYSNQPQHF.

The CDR3 reads CASSSSRYEQYF. CDR3 sequence (DNA): TGTGCCAGCAGTTCTTCCCGTTACGAGCAGTACTTC. The rearrangement joins TRBV6-5 to TRBJ2-5, with D unresolved. The J call may be in error: the DNA end matches TRBJ2-7 better. The CDR3 covers 12 residues. The germline V gene has CDR1 MNHEY and CDR2 SVGAGI.

As to this clone: The identical CDR3 is also encoded by other nucleotide sequences in the sample. The rearrangement links TRBV27 to TRBJ1-6; unclear D gene. CDR3 length: 13 amino acids. Trimming shortened V by 7 bases and J by 0 bases, and 4 bases separated the two germline ends. The germline CDR1 and CDR2 sequences are MNHEY and SMNVEV (reference sequence). The chain's CDR3 is CASKSSYNSPLHF. CDR3 sequence (DNA): TGTGCCAGCAAAAGCTCCTATAATTCACCCCTCCACTTT.

This clone came up once. The chain has TRBV5-6 and TRBJ1-5; no definite D call. The CDR3 runs to 12 residues. The germline V gene has CDR1 SGHDT and CDR2 YYEEEE. V was cut by 2 bases and J by 4 bases, with 4 bases left in between. The DNA of the CDR3 is TGTGCCAGCAGCTTTGGGAATCAGCCCCAGCATTTT. Translating it yields CASSFGNQPQHF.

The chain is built from TRBV9 and TRBJ2-7; maybe TRBD2 (5 bases). The germline gives CDR1 SGDLS, CDR2 YYNGEE. Trimming removed 3 bases from V and 0 bases from J, with 16 bases in between. This CDR3 is 16 amino acids long. The CDR3 loop reads CASSEDSRTGSYEQYF. Written as DNA, the CDR3 is TGTGCCAGCAGCGAGGACTCCCGGACGGGCTCCTACGAGCAGTACTTC.

This sequence joins TRBV5-1 and TRBJ2-1; 8 bases line up with TRBD2. Germline V gene lookup returns CDR1 SGHRS and CDR2 YFSETQ. The trim removed 5 bases at V and 0 bases at J, leaving 7 bases unmatched. The CDR3 spans 16 residues. CDR3 sequence: CASRSTSGSSYNEQFF. The CDR3 DNA sequence: TGCGCCAGCAGATCCACTAGCGGAAGCTCCTACAATGAGCAGTTCTTC.

This clone was seen a few times. V gene TRBV5-1 combines with J gene TRBJ1-2, with a possible D match to TRBD1 (6 bases). Germline CDR1 and CDR2: SGHRS and YFSETQ. The CDR3 consists of 13 residues. CDR3 amino acids: CSSGEQPTTGYTF. The CDR3 DNA reads as TGCTCCTCAGGGGAACAGCCAACTACTGGCTACACCTTC.

This clone has only one observation. The chain carries TRBV11-2 and TRBJ1-1; 9 bases map to TRBD1. V lost 11 bases to trimming and J lost 6 bases; unmatched junction nucleotides: 7. In germline, CDR1 is SGHAT, CDR2 FQNNGV. The CDR3 contains 12 residues. In DNA form, the CDR3 reads TGTGCCTCAGGGACAGGGTCACCTGAAGCTTTCTTT. This gives the protein CASGTGSPEAFF.

This clone appeared a few times. The J gene is TRBJ1-5, the V gene TRBV2; the match to TRBD1 covers 8 bases. Losses at the gene ends were 1 base for V and 7 bases for J; bases not matched to a gene: 6. The CDR3 spans 15 residues. In germline, CDR1 is SNHLY, CDR2 FYNNEI. The CDR3 DNA reads TGTGCCAGCAGTGAAGGTCGCAGGGGGCAACAGCCCCAGCATTTT. Protein product: CASSEGRRGQQPQHF.

V gene TRBV9 combines with J gene TRBJ2-3; 9 positions match TRBD2. V trimming: 0 bases; J trimming: 3 bases; junction bases outside the gene matches: 5. The germline gives CDR1 SGDLS, CDR2 YYNGEE. The CDR3 consists of 16 residues. The CDR3 bases are TGTGCCAGCAGCGTAGGTGCGGGGGGGCCGACAGATACGCAGTATTTT. Its protein product is CASSVGAGGPTDTQYF. Variable domain in full (rest from reference TRBV9 and TRBJ2-3): DSGVTQTPKHLITATGQRVTLRCSPRSGDLSVYWYQQSLDQGLQFLIQYYNGEERAKGNILERFSAQQFPDLHSELNLSSLELGDSALYFCASSVGAGGPTDTQYFGPGTRLTVL.

The rearrangement links TRBV7-8 to TRBJ2-7; D is tentatively TRBD1 or TRBD2 (5 bases each). This CDR3 region has 13 residues. V was cut by 5 bases and J by 11 bases, with 19 bases left in between. The germline V gene encodes CDR1 SGHVS and CDR2 FQNEAQ. The CDR3 spells CASSRLRSGTEYF. CDR3 nucleotides: TGTGCCAGCAGCCGTCTAAGATCCGGGACCGAGTACTTC.

The CDR3 is CASNTGQGANDGEQYF. The CDR3 DNA follows: TGTGCCAGTAACACGGGACAGGGGGCTAACGATGGAGAGCAGTACTTC. The rearrangement links TRBV6-6 to TRBJ2-7; TRBD1 matches 12 bases. Germline CDR1 MNHNY, CDR2 SVGAGI (reference sequence). Unmatched junction bases numbered 16, after V lost 9 bases and J lost 7 bases. There are 16 residues in the CDR3.